This TCR beta chain is drawn from a study of regulatory T cells in long-lasting Graves disease. Whole-study results and caveats: Fewer public clonotypes were shared by new patients (approximately 1,000) than by persistent patients (fewer than 3,000).

Assembly of TCR beta libraries relied on iRepertoire HTBI primers together with Arm-PCR of CDR3 regions. From the multiplex PCR reads, TCRdb called clonotypes with MiXCR, one entry per CDR3 protein. The sample comprises a few hundred thousand distinct CDR3 sequences, roughly a quarter of which are singletons, and around 24% rests with the top ten. Described time point: persistent/refractory GD, antithyroid drugs over 5 years with positive TRAb. Preparation of the TCR library used RNA extracted from PBMCs. Germline trimming cut 5 bases from V and 9 bases from J; bases unmatched to any gene: 7. The CDR3 covers 14 residues. Germline CDR1 and CDR2: SGHAT and FQNNGV. As for this clonotype: What it recognizes is unknown.

The genes are TRBV11-2 and TRBJ2-7, with 13 bases lining up with TRBD2. The sequences come from peripheral blood mononuclear cells (PBMCs), collected when the disease was refractory, from a patient treated with antithyroid drugs. The receptor was isolated from a female donor with Graves disease. The CDR3 bases are TGTGCCAGCAGCCCGGGACTAGCGGGACTCGGGCAGTACTTC. Its translation: CASSPGLAGLGQYF.